These 29 T cell receptor beta chains came from one sample sequenced in a study of cytomegalovirus exposure and HLA in healthy donors. Primers: 60 Vbeta forward and 13 Jbeta reverse. Clones were read by immunoSEQ multiplex PCR, and TCRdb kept only the in-frame ones, dropping some. The table shows roughly 170,000 clones, with under 85% occurring only once. Sequences were obtained from PBMCs. All receptors derive from a man aged 18-30 years in good health and CMV-seronegative.

This clone was seen a single time. J is TRBJ2-3 and V is TRBV2, with TRBD2 matching 7 bases. This CDR3 comprises 14 residues. Germline V CDR1 and CDR2: SNHLY, FYNNEI. The ends lost 7 bases at V and 4 bases at J; junction bases unmatched: 8. The CDR3 region has the DNA TGTGCCAGCACTGGACTAGGCGGTGCAGATACGCAGTATTTT. Translated: CASTGLGGADTQYF.

The V gene is TRBV6-1, the J gene TRBJ2-1; TRBD1 matches 9 bases. There are 14 residues in the CDR3. CDR1 is MNHNS, CDR2 SASEGT, per germline. Trimming took 11 bases from V and 1 from J; bases not matched to a gene: 6. The CDR3 sequence: CAFGGTGSYNEQFF. CDR3 sequence (DNA): TGTGCCTTTGGGGGGACAGGGTCCTACAATGAGCAGTTCTTC.

The chain links TRBV6-5 to TRBJ2-5, with D possibly being TRBD2 (6 bases). In germline, CDR1 is MNHEY, CDR2 SVGAGI. The CDR3 sequence is 15 residues long. With 0 bases removed from V and 4 bases from J, the gap between germline ends came to 12 bases. The CDR3 nucleotides read TGTGCCAGCAGTTACTCGGGACTCGGGGGAGAGACCCAGTACTTC. Protein: CASSYSGLGGETQYF.

This chain uses TRBV7-9 with TRBJ2-1, with D uncertain. Germline V gene data show CDR1 as SEHNR and CDR2 as FQNEAQ (reference sequence). Trimming left V 9 bases short and J 1 base short, with 16 bases between. This CDR3 has 15 residues. CDR3 amino acids: CASQKAILSYNEQFF. The CDR3 coding sequence is TGTGCCAGTCAGAAAGCGATCTTATCCTACAATGAGCAGTTCTTC.

The gene calls are TRBV5-1 and TRBJ2-1; tentative D call: TRBD2 (5 bases). The germline gives CDR1 SGHRS, CDR2 YFSETQ. V lost 2 bases and J lost 13, with 19 bases in between. This CDR3 has 14 residues. CDR3 nucleotides: TGCGCCAGCAGCTTAGGGTCAGAGGGCCTTTACCAGTTCTTC. It specifies CASSLGSEGLYQFF.

Remarks on this clone: It may be a read error: a sequence one base away is much more abundant. The V call is TRBV7-9, the J call TRBJ2-2; 8 nucleotides match TRBD1. The V gene's germline CDR1 is SEHNR and CDR2 FQNEAQ (reference sequence). V shed 5 bases and J 3 bases; nucleotides not matched to a gene: 5. CDR3 length equals 15 residues. The chain's CDR3 is CASSPPTGDTGELFF. The CDR3 nucleotides are TGTGCCAGCAGCCCCCCGACAGGGGACACCGGGGAGCTGTTTTTT.

The chain uses TRBV5-1 and TRBJ2-5; 7 nucleotides align to TRBD2. Unmatched junction bases numbered 9, after V lost 3 bases and J lost 1 base. From germline, CDR1 is SGHRS and CDR2 YFSETQ. This CDR3 is 16 amino acids long. For the CDR3, the DNA is TGCGCCAGCAGCTCCCTCTGGCGGGGGACCCAAGAGACCCAGTACTTC. This sequence encodes CASSSLWRGTQETQYF. The variable domain in full, completed from reference TRBV5-1 and TRBJ2-5, reads KAGVTQTPRYLIKTRGQQVTLSCSPISGHRSVSWYQQTPGQGLQFLFEYFSETQRNKGNFPGRFSGRQFSNSRSEMNVSTLELGDSALYLCASSSLWRGTQETQYFGPGTRLLVL.

The chain uses TRBV19 and TRBJ1-5; D is unclear. Trimming took 3 bases from V and 2 from J, leaving 8 bases between them. This CDR3 comprises 14 residues. Germline loops: CDR1 LNHDA, CDR2 SQIVND (reference sequence). CDR3 in amino acids: CASSIEGGNQPQHF. The CDR3 region has the DNA TGTGCCAGTAGTATTGAGGGAGGCAATCAGCCCCAGCATTTT.

The CDR3 region is CASSHARAGGYNEQFF. For the CDR3, the DNA is TGTGCCAGCAGCCACGCCCGAGCGGGAGGTTACAATGAGCAGTTCTTC. The chain uses TRBV9 and TRBJ2-1; 9 positions agree with TRBD2. CDR3 length: 16 amino acids. V shed 4 bases and J 4 bases; nucleotides not matched to a gene: 9. Germline CDR1 and CDR2: SGDLS and YYNGEE.

This chain joins TRBV9 and TRBJ2-7; maybe TRBD1 (6 bases). The CDR3 contains 14 residues. Germline V gives CDR1 SGDLS, CDR2 YYNGEE. With 4 bases removed from V and 2 bases from J, the gap between germline ends came to 13 bases. The CDR3 here is CASSKQGTAYEQYF. CDR3 DNA: TGTGCCAGCAGCAAGCAGGGGACGGCCTACGAGCAGTACTTC.

The chain is built from TRBV7-9 and TRBJ1-2; 8 bases map to TRBD1. V lost 7 bases, J lost 4 bases, and 5 bases stayed unmatched. Germline V gives CDR1 SEHNR, CDR2 FQNEAQ (reference sequence). This CDR3 has 13 residues. The CDR3 bases are TGTGCCAGCAAGCTTGGGACAGGCTATGGCTACACCTTC. Translated, it gives CASKLGTGYGYTF.

The chain combines TRBV7-3 with TRBJ2-6; 7 bases fit TRBD2. V was pared by 5 bases and J by 2 bases, with 6 bases of the junction left unmatched. The CDR3 runs to 16 residues. Germline CDR1 is SGHTA and CDR2 is FQGTGA. Here the CDR3 DNA reads TGTGCCAGCAGCCCCCGGCGGGAGCCTGGGGCCAACGTCCTGACTTTC. Its protein product is CASSPRREPGANVLTF.

The chain is built from TRBV7-9 and TRBJ2-7; D may be TRBD1 (7 bases). V was pared by 5 bases and J by 4 bases, with 15 bases between. Germline V gene data show CDR1 as SEHNR and CDR2 as FQNEAQ (reference sequence). The CDR3 extends over 14 amino acids. Written as DNA, the CDR3 is TGTGCCAGCAGCGGGGGGACAGTAAAATACGAGCAGTACTTC. This translates into CASSGGTVKYEQYF.

The genes are TRBV2 and TRBJ2-5; the D gene is possibly TRBD1 (5 bases). CDR3 length: 11 amino acids. V lost 4 bases to trimming and J lost 12 bases, with 12 bases between them. Germline loops: CDR1 SNHLY, CDR2 FYNNEI. The CDR3 loop reads CASSGDSYKYF. In DNA, the CDR3 is TGTGCCAGCAGTGGAGACAGTTACAAGTACTTC.

The V and J genes are TRBV9 and TRBJ1-4; tentative D call: TRBD1 (5 bases). CDR1 SGDLS and CDR2 YYNGEE come from the germline V gene. Trimming pared 2 bases from V and 7 bases from J, leaving 12 bases between. The CDR3 length is 14 residues. The CDR3 loop reads CASSVGGEGEKLFF. In DNA, the CDR3 is TGTGCCAGCAGCGTGGGGGGAGAAGGTGAAAAACTGTTTTTT.

The V call is TRBV2, the J call TRBJ2-7, with TRBD1 matching 7 bases. The germline CDR1 and CDR2 sequences are SNHLY and FYNNEI. The CDR3 runs 13 residues. Trimming cost V 8 bases and J 0 bases; bases outside gene matches: 4. The CDR3 nucleotides are TGTGCCAGCGAGGGGACAGCCTCCTACGAGCAGTACTTC. Protein sequence: CASEGTASYEQYF.

The chain carries TRBV21-1 and TRBJ2-7; the D segment call TRBD1 is taken from the table without a DNA check. TRBV21-1 is a pseudogene locus. This CDR3 region has 14 residues. The CDR3 nucleotides are TGTGCCAGCAGCAATTGGACAGGTTCCTACGAGCAGTACTTC. This sequence encodes CASSNWTGSYEQYF.

As regards this clone: At one end the junction does not follow the germline gene, possibly because of a read error. Other DNA sequences of this sample code for an identical CDR3. The V gene is TRBV6-5, the J gene TRBJ1-2, with D uncertain. The germline V gene encodes CDR1 MNHEY and CDR2 SVGAGI. The CDR3 loop spans 14 amino acids. This CDR3 reads CASYPEGTLGGYTF. The CDR3 region has the DNA TGTGCCAGCTACCCCGAGGGCACCCTCGGTGGCTATACCTTC.

This chain uses TRBV6-1 with TRBJ2-7; 8 bases align to TRBD2. The CDR3 sequence is 14 residues long. Germline CDR1 MNHNS, CDR2 SASEGT. With 8 bases clipped from V and 4 bases from J, the junction kept 10 bases outside the gene matches. In DNA form, the CDR3 reads TGTGCCAGCTGGAGAAGCGGGGGACCATACGAGCAGTACTTC. This sequence encodes CASWRSGGPYEQYF.

The chain couples TRBV9 to TRBJ2-3; 8 bases are a match to TRBD1. Trimming took 4 bases from V and 5 from J; bases not matched to a gene: 9. Germline CDR1 and CDR2: SGDLS and YYNGEE. The CDR3 is 15 residues long. The CDR3 DNA reads as TGTGCCAGCAGCCATTCCGGACAGGGTGTAGATACGCAGTATTTT. This codes for CASSHSGQGVDTQYF.

The V call is TRBV6-5, the J call TRBJ1-1; 8 bases agree with TRBD1. The V segment lost 6 bases and the J segment 1 base; nucleotides outside the gene matches: 7. Germline lookup yields CDR1 MNHEY and CDR2 SVGAGI. This CDR3 has 15 residues. The CDR3 DNA reads TGTGCCAGCAGGAAGACAGGGGCTCCGAACACTGAAGCTTTCTTT. It yields the protein CASRKTGAPNTEAFF.

The table lists this clone with a count of one. This chain links TRBV7-9 with TRBJ2-7, with 9 bases identical to TRBD1. Germline CDR1 SEHNR, CDR2 FQNEAQ (reference sequence). V lost 4 bases, J lost 6 bases, and 13 bases stayed unmatched. The CDR3 is 16 residues long. The DNA for the CDR3 is TGTGCCAGCAGCTCCACAGCCGGGACAGGGAGTCTCGAGCAGTACTTC. Protein: CASSSTAGTGSLEQYF.

CDR3 DNA: TGTGCCAGCAGCCGGGGGACCGGGGAGCTGTTTTTT. The encoded protein is CASSRGTGELFF. The J gene is TRBJ2-2, the V gene TRBV7-6, with D maybe TRBD2 (6 bases). V lost 5 bases to trimming and J lost 5 bases, with 6 bases between them. The CDR3 loop spans 12 amino acids. Germline assignment: CDR1 SGHVS and CDR2 FNYEAQ.

This sequence joins TRBV9 and TRBJ2-6; possible D gene TRBD2, 6 bases. V was pared by 4 bases and J by 4 bases, with 9 bases between. The length of the CDR3 is 14 residues. The germline gives CDR1 SGDLS, CDR2 YYNGEE. The CDR3 nucleotides read TGTGCCAGCAGCCGGGAGTACGGGGCCAACGTCCTGACTTTC. Its protein is CASSREYGANVLTF.

This rearrangement joins TRBV5-1 to TRBJ2-7, with D tentatively TRBD1 (6 bases). This CDR3 has 18 residues. Germline CDR1 and CDR2: SGHRS and YFSETQ. Trimming pared 2 bases from V and 0 bases from J, leaving 21 bases between. The CDR3 region is CASSLTQGLGAHSYEQYF. The CDR3 DNA is TGCGCCAGCAGCTTAACCCAGGGGCTAGGGGCCCACTCCTACGAGCAGTACTTC.

This chain joins TRBV4-1 and TRBJ1-2; a weak D match, TRBD1 (6 bases). The CDR3 runs to 16 residues. Looked up from germline, CDR1 is MGHRA and CDR2 is YSYEKL. Trimming removed 0 bases from V and 0 bases from J, with 11 bases in between. DNA for the CDR3: TGCGCCAGCAGCCAAGAACAGGGCCAAGCTAACTATGGCTACACCTTC. It specifies CASSQEQGQANYGYTF.

This clone was observed once. This chain connects TRBV28 to TRBJ2-5; 8 bases map to TRBD2. After removal of 5 bases from V and 4 bases from J, the junction contained 9 bases not matched to a gene. The V gene's germline CDR1 is MDHEN and CDR2 SYDVKM. The CDR3 loop spans 15 amino acids. In nucleotides, the CDR3 is TGTGCCAGCAGTCCACGAGCGGGAGTCCCAGAGACCCAGTACTTC. Its translation: CASSPRAGVPETQYF.

This chain joins TRBV20-1 and TRBJ1-2; D is uncertain. Trimming pared 6 bases from V and 8 bases from J, leaving 13 bases between. This CDR3 comprises 11 residues. The germline V gene encodes CDR1 DFQATT and CDR2 SNEGSKA (reference sequence). The CDR3 DNA reads as TGCAGTGCATTGCGGTCTGAGGGCTACACCTTC. Its translation is CSALRSEGYTF.

The J gene is TRBJ2-7, the V gene TRBV7-3, with 11 positions matching TRBD2. V lost 5 bases to trimming and J lost 3 bases; unmatched junction nucleotides: 3. The CDR3 extends over 14 amino acids. From germline, CDR1 is SGHTA and CDR2 FQGTGA. The CDR3 DNA is TGTGCCAGCAGCCTAGCGGGAGGCGGCTACGAGCAGTACTTC. Its translation is CASSLAGGGYEQYF.